The 14 T cell receptor beta chains below all came from one sample that was sequenced in a study of blood T cell repertoires in COVID-19. Assay used: immunoSEQ multiplex PCR; TCRdb lists only in-frame clones, some missing. This table has about 180,000 clones, about 81% appearing once. Sequencing used peripheral blood. Source of these receptors: a woman of 80 years or more with COVID-19, enrolled during active disease.

A single count supports this clone. The rearrangement links TRBV28 to TRBJ2-7; D might be TRBD2 (6 bases). V was cut by 5 bases and J by 1 base, with 15 bases left in between. The germline V gene encodes CDR1 MDHEN and CDR2 SYDVKM. CDR3 length: 15 residues. The CDR3 loop reads CASSQPSLASYEQYF. The CDR3 DNA is TGTGCCAGCAGTCAACCATCACTAGCTTCCTACGAGCAGTACTTC.

This chain uses TRBV19 with TRBJ2-7, with 12 positions matching TRBD2. The CDR3 runs 15 residues. V shed 5 bases, J shed 7 bases, and the junction held 9 bases outside the gene matches. CDR1 is LNHDA and CDR2 is SQIVND in the germline V gene (reference sequence). The CDR3, as DNA: TGTGCCAGTAGTCTCGGACTAGCGGGACGAGGAGAGCAGTACTTC. This encodes CASSLGLAGRGEQYF. Drawing the rest from reference TRBV19 and TRBJ2-7, the complete variable domain is DGGITQSPKYLFRKEGQNVTLSCEQNLNHDAMYWYRQDPGQGLRLIYYSQIVNDFQKGDIAEGYSVSREKKESFPLTVTSAQKNPTAFYLCASSLGLAGRGEQYFGPGTRLTVT.

The genes are TRBV30 and TRBJ1-1; possible D gene TRBD1, 5 bases. This CDR3 has 13 amino acids. Trimming took 5 bases from V and 5 from J, leaving 15 bases between them. CDR1 and CDR2 from the germline V gene are GTSNPN and SVGIG (reference sequence). CDR3 sequence reads: CAWREQGWTEAFF. The CDR3 DNA follows: TGTGCCTGGCGAGAGCAGGGCTGGACTGAAGCTTTCTTT. Based on the CDR3 plus reference TRBV30 and TRBJ1-1, the full variable domain is SQTIHQWPATLVQPVGSPLSLECTVEGTSNPNLYWYRQAAGRGLQLLFYSVGIGQISSEVPQNLSASRPQDRQFILSSKKLLLSDSGFYLCAWREQGWTEAFFGQGTRLTVV.

The chain has TRBV15 and TRBJ2-1, with 8 bases that match TRBD2. Germline lookup yields CDR1 LNHNV and CDR2 YYDKDF (reference sequence). The CDR3 has 16 amino acids. After removal of 1 base from V and 7 bases from J, the junction contained 9 bases not matched to a gene. CDR3 sequence: CATSRGYGGAGNEQFF. For the CDR3, the DNA is TGTGCCACCAGCAGAGGGTACGGGGGGGCAGGGAATGAGCAGTTCTTC.

The chain employs TRBV5-1 and TRBJ1-6; no clear D. CDR1 is SGHRS, CDR2 YFSETQ, per germline. This CDR3 is built from 14 residues. Trimming cost V 1 base and J 4 bases, with 6 bases left between them. The CDR3 spells CASSLTGYNSPLHF. The CDR3 nucleotides are TGCGCCAGCAGCTTGACGGGGTATAATTCACCCCTCCACTTT.

The V call is TRBV25-1, the J call TRBJ1-2; no reliable D call. The V and J ends lost 8 bases and 5 bases respectively, with 6 bases between them. The CDR3 spans 10 residues. Germline CDR1 and CDR2: MGHDK and SYGVNS. The CDR3 protein is CASYKYGYTF. The DNA for the CDR3 is TGTGCCAGCTACAAATATGGCTACACCTTC.

This chain connects TRBV5-4 to TRBJ1-1; maybe TRBD1 (6 bases). Germline V gene data show CDR1 as SGHNT and CDR2 as YYREEE (reference sequence). V gave up 9 bases and J gave up 5 bases, with 20 bases separating them. CDR3 length: 14 amino acids. As DNA, the CDR3 is TGTGCCATCGAAGCCAGGGGTATGGGGACTGAAGCTTTCTTT. It codes for CAIEARGMGTEAFF.

The J gene is TRBJ1-1, the V gene TRBV7-8, with TRBD1 matching 7 bases. CDR1 is SGHVS, CDR2 FQNEAQ, per germline. This CDR3 is built from 13 residues. Losses at the gene ends were 2 bases for V and 6 bases for J; bases not matched to a gene: 3. The CDR3 sequence is CASSLSQGAEAFF. CDR3 bases: TGTGCCAGCAGCTTAAGTCAGGGGGCTGAAGCTTTCTTT.

The V and J genes are TRBV29-1 and TRBJ2-1; 11 bases fit TRBD2. The ends lost 6 bases at V and 7 bases at J; junction bases unmatched: 11. Germline assignment: CDR1 SQVTM and CDR2 ANQGSEA. The CDR3 extends over 15 amino acids. The CDR3, as DNA: TGCAGCGTACTGAACCGACTAGCGGGATGGAATGAGCAGTTCTTC. As protein: CSVLNRLAGWNEQFF.

The gene calls are TRBV7-9 and TRBJ2-7, with 7 bases matching TRBD2. Germline V gives CDR1 SEHNR, CDR2 FQNEAQ (reference sequence). This CDR3 contains 14 residues. The V gene end was trimmed by 1 base and the J gene end by 5 bases; junction bases not matched to a gene: 5. The CDR3 region is CASSLGGGPDEQYF. In nucleotides, the CDR3 is TGTGCCAGCAGCTTAGGCGGGGGACCGGACGAGCAGTACTTC.

The chain recombines TRBV19 with TRBJ2-7; a possible D gene is TRBD2 (5 bases). Germline CDR1 reads LNHDA; CDR2 reads SQIVND (reference sequence). CDR3 length equals 13 residues. Trimming cost V 8 bases and J 3 bases, with 14 bases left between them. The CDR3 loop reads CASGGQVLYEQYF. DNA of the CDR3: TGTGCCAGTGGAGGTCAGGTTCTCTACGAGCAGTACTTC.

This clone appeared a few times. The chain joins TRBV6-6 to TRBJ2-7; TRBD2 agrees at 7 bases. Germline V gene lookup returns CDR1 MNHNY and CDR2 SVGAGI (reference sequence). This CDR3 has 15 amino acids. J lost 2 bases, V lost 6 bases, and 10 bases had no gene match. The CDR3 DNA reads as TGTGCCAGCAGCCTCCGGGACTACTCGCCCTACGAGCAGTACTTC. It yields the protein CASSLRDYSPYEQYF.

V and J are TRBV5-1 and TRBJ1-1, with 8 bases aligning to TRBD1. Trimming cost V 7 bases and J 6 bases; bases outside gene matches: 11. This CDR3 region has 14 residues. The V gene's germline CDR1 is SGHRS and CDR2 YFSETQ. CDR3 sequence reads: CASYPDRVGPEAFF. The CDR3 DNA follows: TGCGCCAGCTATCCGGACAGGGTGGGTCCTGAAGCTTTCTTT.

The chain combines TRBV7-8 with TRBJ1-2; 8 bases line up with TRBD1. CDR3 length equals 15 residues. V shed 1 base and J 7 bases; nucleotides not matched to a gene: 8. Germline CDR1 and CDR2: SGHVS and FQNEAQ. CDR3 coding DNA: TGTGCCAGCAGCTTAGATACAGGGGGAAACCGTGGCTACACCTTC. It is translated as CASSLDTGGNRGYTF.